This TCR beta chain was observed in a study of CD8+ T cells in alopecia areata. Extraction and reverse transcription of RNA yielded cDNA as the sequencing template. Using immunoSEQ multiplex PCR, the repertoire was profiled, and TCRdb retains in-frame clones only, with some absent. The data contain 150,000 to 200,000 clones, around three fifths of them singletons. General observations from the study: Having just one nonresponder leaves the connection between baseline CD8+ expansion and response unresolved.

Stated treatment: oral pan-JAK inhibitor, 5-10 mg twice daily. Peripheral blood and lesional scalp punch biopsies were taken from alopecia areata patients. The CDR3 is made up of 12 amino acids. Trimming stripped 5 bases from V and 8 bases from J, with 7 bases between. CDR1 and CDR2 from the germline V gene are SGHTA and FQGNSA. In regard to this clone: Its specificity is not known. The sample holds other DNA sequences that translate to the same CDR3.

The chain combines TRBV7-2 with TRBJ1-6, with no clear D. Here the sequenced sample was CD4+ T cells sorted from blood, taken at approximately week 49, from a patient treated with tofacitinib. The TCR originated in a human donor with alopecia areata. The CDR3 sequence: CASSLDDSPLHF. The CDR3 DNA sequence: TGTGCCAGCAGCCTTGATGATTCACCCCTCCACTTT. Using reference TRBV7-2 and TRBJ1-6 for the parts outside the CDR3, the full variable domain is GAGVSQSPSNKVTEKGKDVELRCDPISGHTALYWYRQSLGQGLEFLIYFQGNSAPDKSGLPSDRFSAERTGGSVSTLTIQRTQQEDSAVYLCASSLDDSPLHFGNGTRLTVT.